Each of the 29 T cell receptor beta chains below was sequenced from the same sample in a study of OX40 agonist ivuxolimab in advanced cancers. Library preparation was by the immunoSEQ multiplex PCR assay. Entries here come from immuneACCESS through TCRdb and include only in-frame sequences with V and J called. Some clones fail to appear in such tables; in the studies checked, an unresolved V gene covers under half of the shortfall, and the cause of the remainder is unknown. The sample has roughly 53,000 clones on record, 70% to 90% of them singletons. The top ten constitute approximately 5% of the sample. The sequencing here drew on CD4+ or CD8+ T cells sorted from blood, taken in a trial of the OX40 agonist ivuxolimab. These TCRs come from an adult with an advanced solid tumor such as melanoma, head and neck, liver or kidney cancer.

The chain combines TRBV11-2 with TRBJ2-7; no clear D. The V end was cut by 1 base, the J end by 3 bases, with 10 bases between. Germline lookup yields CDR1 SGHAT and CDR2 FQNNGV. CDR3 length: 14 residues. CDR3: CASSLVVLGYEQYF. The CDR3 region has the DNA TGTGCCAGCAGCTTAGTGGTTCTAGGCTACGAGCAGTACTTC.

The chain is built from TRBV6-1 and TRBJ1-5; the D is unclear. CDR1 and CDR2 from the germline V gene are MNHNS and SASEGT. The CDR3 is 14 amino acids. The V gene lost 2 bases and the J gene lost 7 bases, with 12 bases spanning the gap. For the CDR3, the DNA is TGTGCCAGCAGTGAATTGGGCTTCGGGCAGCCCCAGCATTTT. Its protein product is CASSELGFGQPQHF.

The chain employs TRBV4-1 and TRBJ2-3, with 9 nucleotides matching TRBD2. Per germline, CDR1 MGHRA and CDR2 YSYEKL. Germline trimming cut 2 bases from V and 7 bases from J; bases unmatched to any gene: 7. This CDR3 is 15 amino acids long. CDR3 region: CASSQNSGSGNTQYF. The CDR3 region has the DNA TGCGCCAGCAGCCAAAATAGCGGGAGCGGAAATACGCAGTATTTT.

The chain's CDR3 is CASSPVDSLNTEAFF. CDR3 nucleotide sequence: TGTGCCAGCTCACCAGTGGACAGTCTGAACACTGAAGCTTTCTTT. V gene TRBV18 combines with J gene TRBJ1-1; D possibly corresponds to TRBD1 (6 bases). Trimming left V 2 bases short and J 0 bases short, with 10 bases between. The V gene's germline CDR1 is KGHSH and CDR2 LQKENI. The CDR3 consists of 15 residues.

The CDR3 sequence is CATRTDRAGTGELFF. Here the CDR3 DNA reads TGTGCCACCAGGACCGACCGCGCTGGCACCGGGGAGCTGTTTTTT. V gene TRBV19 combines with J gene TRBJ2-2, with no clear D. Trimming left V 10 bases short and J 4 bases short, with 19 bases between. This CDR3 is 15 amino acids long. Germline V gene lookup returns CDR1 LNHDA and CDR2 SQIVND (reference sequence).

The chain uses TRBV5-6 and TRBJ2-7; a weak D match, TRBD1 (5 bases). This CDR3 region has 18 residues. The germline V and J ends were trimmed by 1 base and 2 bases, with 22 bases remaining between them. Germline-derived CDR1 and CDR2 are SGHDT and YYEEEE. The CDR3 here is CASSLFGYVVGRAYEQYF. CDR3 nucleotides: TGTGCCAGCAGCTTGTTTGGTTACGTCGTAGGCAGGGCCTACGAGCAGTACTTC.

The chain combines TRBV14 with TRBJ2-7, with D possibly TRBD1 on 5 matching bases. The V end was cut by 0 bases, the J end by 2 bases, with 14 bases between. Germline V gives CDR1 SGHDN, CDR2 FVKESK. The CDR3 totals 16 residues. CDR3 DNA: TGTGCCAGCAGCCAAGATCGCGGCAGGGTGGCCTACGAGCAGTACTTC. Residues: CASSQDRGRVAYEQYF.

This clone occurred a few times. The chain carries TRBV5-4 and TRBJ2-1; D is possibly TRBD2 (6 bases). This CDR3 region has 16 residues. V shed 4 bases and J shed 4 bases, with 18 bases lying between them. CDR1 SGHNT and CDR2 YYREEE come from the germline V gene (reference sequence). CDR3 nucleotides: TGTGCCAGCAGCAGCAAACCGGGACTTATTTACAATGAGCAGTTCTTC. Amino acid sequence: CASSSKPGLIYNEQFF.

The CDR3 region is CAWKGSFSGNTIYF. The CDR3 bases are TGTGCCTGGAAAGGCAGTTTCTCTGGAAACACCATATATTTT. This chain connects TRBV30 to TRBJ1-3; D remains ambiguous. This CDR3 is 14 amino acids long. CDR1 and CDR2 (germline): GTSNPN, SVGIG (reference sequence). V dropped 4 bases and J dropped 0 bases, with 10 bases sitting between them.

V is TRBV6-5 and J is TRBJ1-1, with 7 positions matching TRBD1. J was trimmed by 0 bases and V by 4 bases; bases with no gene match: 5. CDR3 length: 15 residues. Germline values: CDR1 MNHEY, CDR2 SVGAGI. The CDR3 DNA is TGTGCCAGCAGTTTCCGGGACAGCTTGAACACTGAAGCTTTCTTT. Residues: CASSFRDSLNTEAFF.

V and J are TRBV9 and TRBJ2-3, with D possibly matching TRBD2 (6 bases). The germline gives CDR1 SGDLS, CDR2 YYNGEE. V was shortened by 0 bases and J by 4 bases, with 12 bases between the two germline ends. The CDR3 covers 15 residues. The CDR3 loop reads CASSVGTGAADTQYF. CDR3 coding DNA: TGTGCCAGCAGCGTAGGAACGGGAGCGGCAGATACGCAGTATTTT. The full variable domain, completed using reference TRBV9 and TRBJ2-3, is DSGVTQTPKHLITATGQRVTLRCSPRSGDLSVYWYQQSLDQGLQFLIQYYNGEERAKGNILERFSAQQFPDLHSELNLSSLELGDSALYFCASSVGTGAADTQYFGPGTRLTVL.

The chain couples TRBV7-2 to TRBJ2-7, with TRBD2 identical over 15 bases. Germline CDR1 reads SGHTA; CDR2 reads FQGNSA. This CDR3 has 14 amino acids. The V gene end was trimmed by 5 bases and the J gene end by 7 bases; junction bases not matched to a gene: 3. CDR3 coding DNA: TGTGCCAGCAGCCGGACTAGCGGGAGGGAGGAGCAGTACTTC. Translated: CASSRTSGREEQYF.

The rearrangement joins TRBV7-6 to TRBJ2-3; TRBD1 is a possible D gene (6 bases). CDR1 is SGHVS and CDR2 is FNYEAQ in the germline V gene. The CDR3 contains 15 residues. V lost 3 bases to trimming and J lost 0 bases, with 10 bases between them. DNA for the CDR3: TGTGCCAGCAGCTTTAAAGGACAGAGCACAGATACGCAGTATTTT. Translated: CASSFKGQSTDTQYF.

This clone was picked up one time. The chain combines TRBV19 with TRBJ2-4; D is perhaps TRBD1 (7 bases). Germline CDR1 LNHDA, CDR2 SQIVND (reference sequence). The CDR3 is 16 amino acids. Trimming took off 5 bases at V and 3 bases at J, with 17 bases between the two ends. CDR3: CASSVLGTAGKNIQYF. The CDR3, as DNA: TGTGCCAGTAGTGTACTTGGGACAGCGGGCAAAAACATTCAGTACTTC.

The chain has TRBV11-2 and TRBJ2-3, with TRBD1 matching over 7 bases. Germline lookup yields CDR1 SGHAT and CDR2 FQNNGV. The CDR3 has 11 residues. V shed 2 bases, J shed 10 bases, and the junction held 0 bases outside the gene matches. CDR3 nucleotides: TGTGCCAGCAGCTTACAGGGGGCGCAGTATTTT. This sequence encodes CASSLQGAQYF.

The rearrangement links TRBV15 to TRBJ1-1; the D is unclear. The V gene lost 0 bases and the J gene lost 4 bases, with 9 bases spanning the gap. This CDR3 comprises 14 residues. Germline-derived CDR1 and CDR2 are LNHNV and YYDKDF (reference sequence). CDR3 DNA sequence: TGTGCCACCAGCAGAGATACCCGGACCACTGAAGCTTTCTTT. Protein product: CATSRDTRTTEAFF.

This chain links TRBV28 with TRBJ2-5; D not resolved. Germline V gene data show CDR1 as MDHEN and CDR2 as SYDVKM. V gave up 2 bases and J gave up 4 bases, with 5 bases separating them. The CDR3 length is 12 residues. The DNA for the CDR3 is TGTGCCAGCAGTTTAACCGGAGAGACCCAGTACTTC. Encoded protein: CASSLTGETQYF.

J is TRBJ2-3 and V is TRBV7-9; 10 bases map to TRBD1. Per the germline V gene, CDR1 is SEHNR and CDR2 is FQNEAQ (reference sequence). The CDR3 sequence is 16 residues long. Trimming cost V 5 bases and J 4 bases; bases outside gene matches: 9. DNA for the CDR3: TGTGCCAGCAGCCCCGGGGACAGGGGCGGCGCAGATACGCAGTATTTT. Protein sequence: CASSPGDRGGADTQYF. The variable domain in full, with the rest retrieved from reference TRBV7-9 and TRBJ2-3, is DTGVSQNPRHKITKRGQNVTFRCDPISEHNRLYWYRQTLGQGPEFLTYFQNEAQLEKSRLLSDRFSAERPKGSFSTLEIQRTEQGDSAMYLCASSPGDRGGADTQYFGPGTRLTVL.

As to this clone: The same CDR3 is also encoded by other DNA sequences in this sample. This chain connects TRBV5-1 to TRBJ1-2; D may be TRBD1 (5 bases). There are 15 residues in the CDR3. Trimming stripped 4 bases from V and 4 bases from J, with 17 bases between. Germline CDR1 and CDR2: SGHRS and YFSETQ. The CDR3 DNA reads as TGCGCCAGCAGCACTGACTATTACGGGACCTATGGCTACACCTTC. It is translated as CASSTDYYGTYGYTF.

In its sample, this clone was seen a few times. J is TRBJ2-5 and V is TRBV6-5; TRBD2 matches 9 bases. With 6 bases clipped from V and 2 bases from J, the junction kept 7 bases outside the gene matches. Germline values: CDR1 MNHEY, CDR2 SVGAGI. The CDR3 spans 15 residues. Here the CDR3 reads CASRPTSGPQETQYF. The CDR3 DNA reads as TGTGCCAGCAGACCTACTAGCGGGCCTCAAGAGACCCAGTACTTC.

CDR3 in amino acids: CASSSGDTEAFF. CDR3 coding DNA: TGTGCCAGTAGTAGTGGGGACACTGAAGCTTTCTTT. The genes are TRBV19 and TRBJ1-1; D gene uncertain. CDR3 length: 12 residues. Germline V gives CDR1 LNHDA, CDR2 SQIVND (reference sequence). The V end lost 4 bases, the J end lost 3 bases, and 6 bases lay between the germline ends.

The rearrangement links TRBV2 to TRBJ1-4; TRBD1 aligns across 9 bases. The V gene end was trimmed by 6 bases and the J gene end by 6 bases; junction bases not matched to a gene: 8. Germline CDR1 is SNHLY and CDR2 is FYNNEI. The CDR3 contains 15 residues. The CDR3 here is CASRNSGQGYEKLFF. As DNA, the CDR3 is TGTGCCAGCAGGAACTCGGGACAGGGATATGAAAAACTGTTTTTT.

This clone was counted between two and nine times. V is TRBV2 and J is TRBJ1-1; D gene unclear. The CDR3 is made up of 14 amino acids. V lost 2 bases to trimming and J lost 4 bases, with 11 bases between them. Germline loops: CDR1 SNHLY, CDR2 FYNNEI. The CDR3 loop is CASSENRAGTEAFF. The CDR3 DNA is TGTGCCAGCAGTGAAAATCGGGCCGGCACTGAAGCTTTCTTT.

The V and J genes are TRBV2 and TRBJ2-3; weak D call: TRBD1 (6 bases). The germline V and J ends were trimmed by 1 base and 7 bases, with 15 bases remaining between them. Germline CDR1 is SNHLY and CDR2 is FYNNEI. This CDR3 spans 15 amino acids. The CDR3 loop is CASSEVRGGSNTQYF. The CDR3 coding sequence is TGTGCCAGCAGTGAAGTGAGAGGGGGTTCAAATACGCAGTATTTT.

The chain has TRBV5-6 and TRBJ1-5, with 10 nucleotides matching TRBD1. Looked up from germline, CDR1 is SGHDT and CDR2 is YYEEEE. The CDR3 loop spans 15 amino acids. Trimming removed 4 bases from V and 7 bases from J; junction bases left unmatched: 8. The CDR3 sequence is CASSGRGQGRQPQHF. The CDR3 DNA sequence: TGTGCCAGCAGCGGGAGGGGACAGGGGAGGCAGCCCCAGCATTTT. Together with reference TRBV5-6 and TRBJ1-5, the CDR3 gives the full variable domain: DAGVTQSPTHLIKTRGQQVTLRCSPKSGHDTVSWYQQALGQGPQFIFQYYEEEERQRGNFPDRFSGHQFPNYSSELNVNALLLGDSALYLCASSGRGQGRQPQHFGDGTRLSIL.

The chain is built from TRBV18 and TRBJ1-4; 7 bases match TRBD1. This CDR3 is 14 amino acids long. V was clipped by 3 bases and J by 7 bases; unmatched bases: 5. Germline assignment: CDR1 KGHSH and CDR2 LQKENI. Here the CDR3 DNA reads TGTGCCAGCTCACCGAGTCAGGGGGGTGAAAAACTGTTTTTT. Amino acid sequence: CASSPSQGGEKLFF. Looking up the rest from reference TRBV18 and TRBJ1-4 gives the full variable domain: NAGVMQNPRHLVRRRGQEARLRCSPMKGHSHVYWYRQLPEEGLKFMVYLQKENIIDESGMPKERFSAEFPKEGPSILRIQQVVRGDSAAYFCASSPSQGGEKLFFGSGTQLSVL.

Only one count was recorded for this clone. The chain combines TRBV5-4 with TRBJ1-2; 8 nucleotides line up with TRBD1. V shed 5 bases, J shed 1 base, and the junction held 4 bases outside the gene matches. Germline V gene lookup returns CDR1 SGHNT and CDR2 YYREEE (reference sequence). CDR3 size: 14 residues. The CDR3 DNA follows: TGTGCCAGCAGGGGACAGGACCTTAACTATGGCTACACCTTC. As protein: CASRGQDLNYGYTF.

The chain recombines TRBV18 with TRBJ2-5; TRBD2 matches 7 bases. The J call is doubtful: the DNA matches TRBJ2-7 better. The CDR3 has 14 residues. CDR1 and CDR2 (germline): KGHSH, LQKENI. The CDR3 reads CASSTGGRSYEQYF. The CDR3 region has the DNA TGTGCCAGCTCAACGGGGGGAAGGTCCTACGAGCAGTACTTC.

The V and J genes are TRBV19 and TRBJ1-2; 7 bases align to TRBD1. The V and J ends lost 8 bases and 7 bases, in that order; junction bases with no gene match: 4. The germline V gene has CDR1 LNHDA and CDR2 SQIVND (reference sequence). The CDR3 has 11 amino acids. The CDR3 protein is CASQDRSGYTF. For the CDR3, the DNA is TGTGCCAGTCAGGACAGGAGTGGCTACACCTTC.